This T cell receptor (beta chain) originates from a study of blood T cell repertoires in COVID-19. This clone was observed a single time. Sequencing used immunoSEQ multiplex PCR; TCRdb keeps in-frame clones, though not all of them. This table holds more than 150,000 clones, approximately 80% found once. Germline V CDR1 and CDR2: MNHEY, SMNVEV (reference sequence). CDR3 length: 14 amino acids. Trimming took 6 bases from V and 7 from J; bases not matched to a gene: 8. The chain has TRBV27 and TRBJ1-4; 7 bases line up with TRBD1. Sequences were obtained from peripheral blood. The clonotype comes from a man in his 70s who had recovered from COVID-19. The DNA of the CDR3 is TGTGCCAGCAGGCCTACAGGGGTCGGTGAAAAACTGTTTTTT. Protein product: CASRPTGVGEKLFF.